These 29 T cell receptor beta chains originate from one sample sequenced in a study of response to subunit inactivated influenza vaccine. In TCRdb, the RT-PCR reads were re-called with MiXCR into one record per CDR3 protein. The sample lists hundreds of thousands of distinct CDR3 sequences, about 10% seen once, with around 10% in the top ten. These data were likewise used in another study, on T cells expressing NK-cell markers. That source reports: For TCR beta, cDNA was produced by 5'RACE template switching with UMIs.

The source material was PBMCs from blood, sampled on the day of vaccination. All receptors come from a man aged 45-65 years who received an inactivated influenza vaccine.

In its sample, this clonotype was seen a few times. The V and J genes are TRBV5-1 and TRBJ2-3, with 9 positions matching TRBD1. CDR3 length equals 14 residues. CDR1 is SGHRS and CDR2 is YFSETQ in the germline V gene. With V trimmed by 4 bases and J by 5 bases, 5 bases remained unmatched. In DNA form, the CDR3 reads TGCGCCAGCAGCCAGGACAGGGGAGGAGATACGCAGTATTTT. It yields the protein CASSQDRGGDTQYF.

Here the CDR3 DNA reads TGTGCCAGCCGCCAAGGTCGGGATATCTATGGCTACACCTTC. Protein sequence: CASRQGRDIYGYTF. The chain couples TRBV27 to TRBJ1-2; no reliable D call. Looked up from germline, CDR1 is MNHEY and CDR2 is SMNVEV (reference sequence). CDR3 size: 14 residues. The V and J ends lost 8 bases and 4 bases respectively, with 17 bases between them.

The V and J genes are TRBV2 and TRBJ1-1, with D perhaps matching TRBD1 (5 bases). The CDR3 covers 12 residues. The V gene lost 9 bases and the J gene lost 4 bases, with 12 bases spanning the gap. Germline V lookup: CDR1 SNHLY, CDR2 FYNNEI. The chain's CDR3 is CARGGVSTEAFF. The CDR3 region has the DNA TGTGCCAGGGGGGGAGTAAGCACTGAAGCTTTCTTT.

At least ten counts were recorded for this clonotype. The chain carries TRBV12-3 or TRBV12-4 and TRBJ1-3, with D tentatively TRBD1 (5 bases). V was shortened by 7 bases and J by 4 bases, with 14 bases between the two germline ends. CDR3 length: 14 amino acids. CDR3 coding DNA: TGTGCCAGCAAGGGGAGGAAGGACGGAAACACCATATATTTT. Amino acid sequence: CASKGRKDGNTIYF.

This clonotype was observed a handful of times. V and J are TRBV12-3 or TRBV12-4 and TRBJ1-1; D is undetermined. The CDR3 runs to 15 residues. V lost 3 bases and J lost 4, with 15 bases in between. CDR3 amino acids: CASSFSAAAATEAFF. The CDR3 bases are TGTGCCAGCAGTTTTTCGGCGGCGGCGGCCACTGAAGCTTTCTTT.

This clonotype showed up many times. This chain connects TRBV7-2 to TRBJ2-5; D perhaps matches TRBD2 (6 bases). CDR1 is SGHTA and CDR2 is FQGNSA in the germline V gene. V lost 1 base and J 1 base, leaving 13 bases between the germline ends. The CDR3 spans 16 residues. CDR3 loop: CASSLGRTGSQETQYF. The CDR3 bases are TGTGCCAGCAGCTTAGGAAGAACCGGGAGCCAAGAGACCCAGTACTTC.

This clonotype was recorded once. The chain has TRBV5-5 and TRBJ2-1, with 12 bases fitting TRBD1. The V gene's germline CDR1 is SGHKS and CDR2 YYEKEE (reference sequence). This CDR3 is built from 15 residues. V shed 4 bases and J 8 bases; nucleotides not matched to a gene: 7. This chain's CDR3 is CASSVGTGGFDEQFF. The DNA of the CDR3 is TGTGCCAGCAGCGTGGGGACAGGGGGCTTCGATGAGCAGTTCTTC.

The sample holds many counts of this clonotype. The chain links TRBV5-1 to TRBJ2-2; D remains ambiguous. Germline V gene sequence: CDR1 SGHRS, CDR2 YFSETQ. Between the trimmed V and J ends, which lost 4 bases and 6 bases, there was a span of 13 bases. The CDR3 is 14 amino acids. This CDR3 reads CASSLVSGPGELFF. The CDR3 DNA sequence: TGCGCCAGCAGCCTGGTTTCCGGCCCCGGGGAGCTGTTTTTT.

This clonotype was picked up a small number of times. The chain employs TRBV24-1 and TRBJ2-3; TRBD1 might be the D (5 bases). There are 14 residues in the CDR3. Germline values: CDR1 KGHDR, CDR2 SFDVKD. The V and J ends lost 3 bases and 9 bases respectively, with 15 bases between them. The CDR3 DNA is TGTGCCACCAGTGATATGGACACATCCTTAACGCAGTATTTT. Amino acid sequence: CATSDMDTSLTQYF.

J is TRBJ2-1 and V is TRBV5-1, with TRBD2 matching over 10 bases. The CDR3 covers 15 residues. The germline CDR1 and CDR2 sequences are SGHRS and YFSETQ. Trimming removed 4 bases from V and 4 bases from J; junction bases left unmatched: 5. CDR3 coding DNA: TGCGCCAGCAGCATGACTAGCGGGTTATACAATGAGCAGTTCTTC. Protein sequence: CASSMTSGLYNEQFF.

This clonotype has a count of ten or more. The CDR3 loop reads CASSRLAGGTYTGELFF. The CDR3 coding sequence is TGTGCCAGCAGCAGACTAGCGGGGGGGACCTACACCGGGGAGCTGTTTTTT. J is TRBJ2-2 and V is TRBV14; 14 bases map to TRBD2. Germline CDR1 SGHDN, CDR2 FVKESK. J gave up 3 bases and V 5 bases, and 5 bases lay outside the gene matches. CDR3 size: 17 residues.

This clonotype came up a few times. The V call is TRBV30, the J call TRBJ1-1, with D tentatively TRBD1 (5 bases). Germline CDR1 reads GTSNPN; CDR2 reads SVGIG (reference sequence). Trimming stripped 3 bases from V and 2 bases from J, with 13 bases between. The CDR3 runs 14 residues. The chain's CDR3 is CAWRTRQTNTEAFF. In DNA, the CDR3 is TGTGCCTGGAGGACCCGACAGACCAACACTGAAGCTTTCTTT.

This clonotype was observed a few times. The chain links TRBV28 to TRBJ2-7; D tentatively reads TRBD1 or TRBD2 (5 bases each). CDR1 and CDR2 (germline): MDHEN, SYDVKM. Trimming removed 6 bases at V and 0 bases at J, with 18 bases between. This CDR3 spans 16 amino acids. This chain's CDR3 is CASSVPLGTYSYEQYF. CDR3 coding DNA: TGTGCCAGCAGCGTCCCACTGGGGACCTACTCCTACGAGCAGTACTTC.

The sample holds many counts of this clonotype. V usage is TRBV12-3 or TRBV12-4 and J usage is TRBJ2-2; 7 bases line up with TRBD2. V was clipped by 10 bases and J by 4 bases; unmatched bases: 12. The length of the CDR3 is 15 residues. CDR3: CATHSGDQSTGELFF. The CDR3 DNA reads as TGTGCCACCCACAGCGGGGACCAAAGCACCGGGGAGCTGTTTTTT.

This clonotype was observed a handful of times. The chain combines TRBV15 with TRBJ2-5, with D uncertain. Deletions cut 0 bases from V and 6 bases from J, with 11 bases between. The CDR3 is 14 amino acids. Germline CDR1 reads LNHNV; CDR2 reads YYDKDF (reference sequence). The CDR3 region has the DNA TGTGCCACCAGCAGAGATTCTTCCGAGCAGACCCAGTACTTC. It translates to CATSRDSSEQTQYF.

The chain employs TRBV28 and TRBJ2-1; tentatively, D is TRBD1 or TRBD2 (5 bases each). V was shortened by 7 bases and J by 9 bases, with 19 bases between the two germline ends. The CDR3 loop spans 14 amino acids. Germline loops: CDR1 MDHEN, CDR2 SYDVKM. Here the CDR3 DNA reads TGTGCCAGCACCCTCCTGATTGACAGCGGTGAGCAGTTCTTC. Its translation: CASTLLIDSGEQFF.

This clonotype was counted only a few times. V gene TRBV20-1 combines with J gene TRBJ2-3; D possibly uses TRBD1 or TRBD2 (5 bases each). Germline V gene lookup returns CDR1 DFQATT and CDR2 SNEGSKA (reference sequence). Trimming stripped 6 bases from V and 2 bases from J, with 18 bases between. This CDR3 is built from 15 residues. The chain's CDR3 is CSAAGRVPNTDTQYF. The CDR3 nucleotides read TGCAGTGCGGCAGGGCGGGTCCCTAACACAGATACGCAGTATTTT.

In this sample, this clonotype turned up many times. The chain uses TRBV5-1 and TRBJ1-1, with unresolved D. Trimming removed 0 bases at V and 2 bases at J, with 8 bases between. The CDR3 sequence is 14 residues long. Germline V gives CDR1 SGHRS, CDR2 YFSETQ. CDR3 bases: TGCGCCAGCAGCTTGGTGGGAGAAAACACTGAAGCTTTCTTT. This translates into CASSLVGENTEAFF.

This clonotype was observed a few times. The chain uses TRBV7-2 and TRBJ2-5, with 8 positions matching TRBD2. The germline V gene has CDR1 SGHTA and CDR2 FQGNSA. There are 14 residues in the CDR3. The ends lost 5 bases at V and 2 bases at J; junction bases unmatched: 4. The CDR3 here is CASSTGGKQETQYF. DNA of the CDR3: TGTGCCAGCAGCACGGGGGGGAAGCAAGAGACCCAGTACTTC.

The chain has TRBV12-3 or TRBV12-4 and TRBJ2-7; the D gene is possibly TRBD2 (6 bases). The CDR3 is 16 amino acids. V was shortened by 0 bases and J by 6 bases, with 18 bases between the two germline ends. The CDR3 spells CASSLAQSVLRGEQYF. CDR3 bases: TGTGCCAGCAGTTTAGCCCAATCCGTCTTGCGGGGCGAGCAGTACTTC.

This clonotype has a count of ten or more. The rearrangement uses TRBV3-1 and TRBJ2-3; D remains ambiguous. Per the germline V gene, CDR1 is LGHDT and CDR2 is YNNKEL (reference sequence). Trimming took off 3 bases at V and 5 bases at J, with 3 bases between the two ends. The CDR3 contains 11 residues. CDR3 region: CASSQVDTQYF. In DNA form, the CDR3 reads TGTGCCAGCAGCCAGGTAGATACGCAGTATTTT.

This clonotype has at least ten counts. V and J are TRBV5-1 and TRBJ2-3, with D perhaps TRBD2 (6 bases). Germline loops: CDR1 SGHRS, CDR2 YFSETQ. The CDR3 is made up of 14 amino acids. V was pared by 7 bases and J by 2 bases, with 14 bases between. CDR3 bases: TGCGCCAGCTCGGAGGGGAAACTCACAGATACGCAGTATTTT. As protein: CASSEGKLTDTQYF.

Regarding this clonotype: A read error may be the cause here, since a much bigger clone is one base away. The CDR3 protein is CASSLDWTDGSDTQYF. In DNA, the CDR3 is TGCGCCAGCAGCTTGGATTGGACGGATGGCTCAGATACGCAGTATTTT. This sequence joins TRBV5-1 and TRBJ2-3, with D unresolved. The CDR3 extends over 16 amino acids. Trimming took 0 bases from V and 4 from J, leaving 15 bases between them. Germline V gene lookup returns CDR1 SGHRS and CDR2 YFSETQ.

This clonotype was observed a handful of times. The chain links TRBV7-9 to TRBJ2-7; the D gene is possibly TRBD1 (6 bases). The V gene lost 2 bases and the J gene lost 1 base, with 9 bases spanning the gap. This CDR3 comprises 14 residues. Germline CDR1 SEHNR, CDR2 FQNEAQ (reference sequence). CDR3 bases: TGTGCCAGCAGCTTACCGACAGGTTCCTACGAGCAGTACTTC. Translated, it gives CASSLPTGSYEQYF.

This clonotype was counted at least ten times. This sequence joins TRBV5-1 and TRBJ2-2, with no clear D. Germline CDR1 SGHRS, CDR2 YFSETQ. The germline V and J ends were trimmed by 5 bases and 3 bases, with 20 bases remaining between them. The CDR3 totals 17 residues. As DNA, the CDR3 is TGCGCCAGCAGTCCCGTTTATTCCAATGCTTACACCGGGGAGCTGTTTTTT. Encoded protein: CASSPVYSNAYTGELFF.

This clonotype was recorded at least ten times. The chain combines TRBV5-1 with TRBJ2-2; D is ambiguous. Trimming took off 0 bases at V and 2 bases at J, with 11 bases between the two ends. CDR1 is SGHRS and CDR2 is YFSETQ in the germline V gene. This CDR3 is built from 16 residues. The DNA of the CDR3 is TGCGCCAGCAGCTTGGAATTATCGACAAACACCGGGGAGCTGTTTTTT. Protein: CASSLELSTNTGELFF.

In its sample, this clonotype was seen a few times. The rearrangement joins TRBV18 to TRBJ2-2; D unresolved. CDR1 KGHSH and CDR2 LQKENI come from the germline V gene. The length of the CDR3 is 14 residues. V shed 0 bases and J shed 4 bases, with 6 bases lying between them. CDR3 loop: CASSPPSITGELFF. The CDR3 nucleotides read TGTGCCAGCTCACCACCCAGTATCACCGGGGAGCTGTTTTTT.

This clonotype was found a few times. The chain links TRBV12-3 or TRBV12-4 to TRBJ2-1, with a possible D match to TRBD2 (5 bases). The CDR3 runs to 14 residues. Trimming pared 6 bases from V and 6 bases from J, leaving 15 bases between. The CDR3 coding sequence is TGTGCCAGCAGCCAACCGCGAGGGTCCAATGAGCAGTTCTTC. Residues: CASSQPRGSNEQFF.

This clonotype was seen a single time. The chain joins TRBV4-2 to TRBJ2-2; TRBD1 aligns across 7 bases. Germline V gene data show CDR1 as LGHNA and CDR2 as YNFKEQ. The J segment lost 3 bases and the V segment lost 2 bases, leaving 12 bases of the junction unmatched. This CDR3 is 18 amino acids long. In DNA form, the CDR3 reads TGTGCCAGCAGCCAAAGGGTACAGGGGCCGCGGTACACCGGGGAGCTGTTTTTT. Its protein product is CASSQRVQGPRYTGELFF.